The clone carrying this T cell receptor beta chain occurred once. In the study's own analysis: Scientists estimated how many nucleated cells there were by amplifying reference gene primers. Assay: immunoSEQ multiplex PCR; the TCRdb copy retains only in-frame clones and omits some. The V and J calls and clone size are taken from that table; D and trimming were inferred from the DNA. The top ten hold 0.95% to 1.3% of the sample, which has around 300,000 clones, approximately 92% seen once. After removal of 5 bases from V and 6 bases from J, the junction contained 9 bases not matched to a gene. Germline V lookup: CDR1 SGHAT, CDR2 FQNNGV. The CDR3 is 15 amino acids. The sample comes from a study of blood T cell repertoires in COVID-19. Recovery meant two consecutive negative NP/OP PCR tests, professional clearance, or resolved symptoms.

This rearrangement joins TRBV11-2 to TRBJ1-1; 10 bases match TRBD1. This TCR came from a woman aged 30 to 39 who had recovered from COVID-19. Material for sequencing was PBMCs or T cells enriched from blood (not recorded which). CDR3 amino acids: CASSLQTGGVSEAFF. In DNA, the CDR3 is TGTGCCAGCAGCCTACAGACAGGGGGCGTCTCTGAAGCTTTCTTT.